This T cell receptor beta chain emerged from a study of response to subunit inactivated influenza vaccine. The CDR3 runs 15 residues. The V and J ends lost 4 bases and 2 bases, in that order; junction bases with no gene match: 5. Germline V gene lookup returns CDR1 SGHAT and CDR2 FQNNGV. MiXCR was run by TCRdb on the RT-PCR reads, yielding one entry per CDR3 protein. The sample holds a few hundred thousand distinct CDR3 sequences; around 13% are singletons and the top ten take approximately 12%. Details on this clonotype: The antigen remains unidentified.

General observations from the study: Authors suggested each seasonal influenza vaccination recruits few new T cells.

This TCR came from a middle-aged man who received an inactivated influenza vaccine. The V gene is TRBV11-2, the J gene TRBJ2-3; 8 bases line up with TRBD2. The sample consisted of PBMCs from blood, taken less than 13 days after vaccination. The CDR3 here is CASSWIAGNTDTQYF. The CDR3 DNA is TGTGCCAGCAGCTGGATAGCGGGGAACACAGATACGCAGTATTTT.